The 8 T cell receptor beta chains listed next were all sequenced from one sample in a study of blood T cell repertoires in COVID-19. The data were produced by immunoSEQ multiplex PCR, yet TCRdb's version contains in-frame clones alone and is incomplete. This repertoire shows more than 250,000 clones, around 84% found once; its top ten account for less than 5.5%. Sequencing was carried out using PBMCs or T cells enriched from blood (not recorded which). All receptors come from a man in his forties or fifties who had been exposed to COVID-19.

The chain has TRBV5-1 and TRBJ1-4; TRBD1 might be the D (6 bases). CDR3 size: 15 residues. Germline V gene sequence: CDR1 SGHRS, CDR2 YFSETQ. Trimming took 4 bases from V and 8 from J, leaving 18 bases between them. The CDR3 coding sequence is TGCGCCAGCAGCGAAACACCCCAGGGGCACGAAAAACTGTTTTTT. Residues: CASSETPQGHEKLFF.

This chain uses TRBV30 with TRBJ2-7; the match to TRBD1 covers 9 bases. From germline, CDR1 is GTSNPN and CDR2 SVGIG (reference sequence). The CDR3 consists of 14 residues. J lost 6 bases, V lost 1 base, and 7 bases had no gene match. The CDR3 loop is CAWSGGTGSGEQYF. The CDR3 DNA is TGTGCCTGGAGTGGCGGGACAGGGTCAGGCGAGCAGTACTTC.

The gene calls are TRBV19 and TRBJ1-4, with 10 bases that match TRBD1. The CDR3 contains 18 residues. The germline V gene encodes CDR1 LNHDA and CDR2 SQIVND (reference sequence). Trimming took 3 bases from V and 5 from J; bases not matched to a gene: 12. CDR3 protein: CASSMPRDRGLVNEKLFF. CDR3 nucleotides: TGTGCCAGTAGTATGCCCCGGGACAGGGGATTGGTGAATGAAAAACTGTTTTTT.

This rearrangement joins TRBV2 to TRBJ2-5; 10 nucleotides agree with TRBD2. J gave up 7 bases and V 7 bases, and 12 bases lay outside the gene matches. CDR1 is SNHLY and CDR2 is FYNNEI in the germline V gene. The CDR3 covers 15 residues. The CDR3 DNA sequence: TGTGCCAGCACGTGGGGCACTAGCGGGACAGGGACCCAGTACTTC. This gives the protein CASTWGTSGTGTQYF.

The J gene is TRBJ2-3, the V gene TRBV10-2; D possibly corresponds to TRBD2 (5 bases). The germline V gene has CDR1 WSHSY and CDR2 SAAADI. The CDR3 runs to 14 residues. Between the trimmed V and J ends, which lost 8 bases and 2 bases, there was a span of 14 bases. The CDR3 region has the DNA TGCGCCAGCTGCCGAGCGGTTCTCACAGATACGCAGTATTTT. Its translation is CASCRAVLTDTQYF.

In nucleotides, the CDR3 is TGTGCCTGGACGACCGGGTGGAATCAGCCCCAGCATTTT. Amino acids: CAWTTGWNQPQHF. The chain couples TRBV30 to TRBJ1-5; D unclear. This CDR3 is built from 13 residues. Trimming removed 4 bases from V and 4 bases from J, with 11 bases in between. Germline CDR1 GTSNPN, CDR2 SVGIG (reference sequence).

The gene calls are TRBV20-1 and TRBJ2-3, with a possible D match to TRBD2 (5 bases). CDR1 and CDR2 (germline): DFQATT, SNEGSKA (reference sequence). The CDR3 has 13 amino acids. The V end was cut by 3 bases, the J end by 6 bases, with 13 bases between. This CDR3 is CSASGRVMDTQYF. CDR3 bases: TGCAGTGCTAGTGGGCGGGTCATGGATACGCAGTATTTT.

The V and J genes are TRBV5-6 and TRBJ1-1; TRBD1 matches 7 bases. The CDR3 has 14 amino acids. With V trimmed by 8 bases and J by 5 bases, 12 bases remained unmatched. The germline V gene encodes CDR1 SGHDT and CDR2 YYEEEE. The CDR3 region has the DNA TGTGCCAGGCGCCCCCGGACAGGAAGGACTGAAGCTTTCTTT. Protein product: CARRPRTGRTEAFF. Filled out from reference TRBV5-6 and TRBJ1-1, the complete variable domain reads DAGVTQSPTHLIKTRGQQVTLRCSPKSGHDTVSWYQQALGQGPQFIFQYYEEEERQRGNFPDRFSGHQFPNYSSELNVNALLLGDSALYLCARRPRTGRTEAFFGQGTRLTVV.